One and the same sample provided the 5 T cell receptor beta chains below, sequenced in a study of technical replicates of blood from several donors. The repertoire was sequenced with immunoSEQ multiplex PCR; TCRdb's copy has only in-frame clones and lacks some. The data hold approximately 13,000 clones, with around four fifths observed a single time. Sequenced input: PBMCs. The receptors stem from a human donor in good health.

The genes are TRBV11-3 and TRBJ2-1; 7 positions match TRBD2. Germline V gives CDR1 SGHNT, CDR2 YENEEA. V trimming: 0 bases; J trimming: 4 bases; junction bases outside the gene matches: 12. The CDR3 sequence is 18 residues long. The CDR3 loop is CASSLDQGGSSRYNEQFF. CDR3 nucleotides: TGTGCCAGCAGCTTAGATCAGGGAGGGTCTAGCAGATACAATGAGCAGTTCTTC.

The CDR3 region is CASSWDRNTEAFF. CDR3 sequence (DNA): TGTGCCAGCAGCTGGGACAGGAACACTGAAGCTTTCTTT. The gene calls are TRBV6-1 and TRBJ1-1; 7 bases map to TRBD1. This CDR3 contains 13 residues. The junction had 2 bases not matched to a gene; V was cut back by 6 bases and J by 1 base. Germline V lookup: CDR1 MNHNS, CDR2 SASEGT.

The chain is built from TRBV5-5 and TRBJ1-2, with D tentatively TRBD1 (5 bases). The germline CDR1 and CDR2 sequences are SGHKS and YYEKEE (reference sequence). Trimming stripped 0 bases from V and 6 bases from J, with 18 bases between. CDR3 length equals 16 residues. The CDR3 protein is CASSLAGGRVTNGYTF. CDR3 DNA: TGTGCCAGCAGCTTGGCCGGGGGGAGAGTGACAAATGGCTACACCTTC. The full variable domain, in which reference TRBV5-5 and TRBJ1-2 provide the parts outside the CDR3, is DAGVTQSPTHLIKTRGQQVTLRCSPISGHKSVSWYQQVLGQGPQFIFQYYEKEERGRGNFPDRFSARQFPNYSSELNVNALLLGDSALYLCASSLAGGRVTNGYTFGSGTRLTVV.

This clone was seen just once. The chain links TRBV29-1 to TRBJ2-1; maybe TRBD1 (6 bases). V was clipped by 6 bases and J by 12 bases, with 15 bases between them. The CDR3 is 11 residues long. Germline V gene sequence: CDR1 SQVTM, CDR2 ANQGSEA. The CDR3 sequence: CSVRTALGQFF. The CDR3 region has the DNA TGCAGCGTCCGGACAGCCTTAGGGCAGTTCTTC.

The chain couples TRBV19 to TRBJ2-7, with D possibly TRBD1 on 6 matching bases. Germline values: CDR1 LNHDA, CDR2 SQIVND (reference sequence). CDR3 length equals 15 residues. V dropped 5 bases and J dropped 8 bases, with 22 bases sitting between them. In DNA form, the CDR3 reads TGTGCCAGTAGTCTCGATACTCAGGGGTTGGGGAAGCAGTACTTC. This codes for CASSLDTQGLGKQYF.